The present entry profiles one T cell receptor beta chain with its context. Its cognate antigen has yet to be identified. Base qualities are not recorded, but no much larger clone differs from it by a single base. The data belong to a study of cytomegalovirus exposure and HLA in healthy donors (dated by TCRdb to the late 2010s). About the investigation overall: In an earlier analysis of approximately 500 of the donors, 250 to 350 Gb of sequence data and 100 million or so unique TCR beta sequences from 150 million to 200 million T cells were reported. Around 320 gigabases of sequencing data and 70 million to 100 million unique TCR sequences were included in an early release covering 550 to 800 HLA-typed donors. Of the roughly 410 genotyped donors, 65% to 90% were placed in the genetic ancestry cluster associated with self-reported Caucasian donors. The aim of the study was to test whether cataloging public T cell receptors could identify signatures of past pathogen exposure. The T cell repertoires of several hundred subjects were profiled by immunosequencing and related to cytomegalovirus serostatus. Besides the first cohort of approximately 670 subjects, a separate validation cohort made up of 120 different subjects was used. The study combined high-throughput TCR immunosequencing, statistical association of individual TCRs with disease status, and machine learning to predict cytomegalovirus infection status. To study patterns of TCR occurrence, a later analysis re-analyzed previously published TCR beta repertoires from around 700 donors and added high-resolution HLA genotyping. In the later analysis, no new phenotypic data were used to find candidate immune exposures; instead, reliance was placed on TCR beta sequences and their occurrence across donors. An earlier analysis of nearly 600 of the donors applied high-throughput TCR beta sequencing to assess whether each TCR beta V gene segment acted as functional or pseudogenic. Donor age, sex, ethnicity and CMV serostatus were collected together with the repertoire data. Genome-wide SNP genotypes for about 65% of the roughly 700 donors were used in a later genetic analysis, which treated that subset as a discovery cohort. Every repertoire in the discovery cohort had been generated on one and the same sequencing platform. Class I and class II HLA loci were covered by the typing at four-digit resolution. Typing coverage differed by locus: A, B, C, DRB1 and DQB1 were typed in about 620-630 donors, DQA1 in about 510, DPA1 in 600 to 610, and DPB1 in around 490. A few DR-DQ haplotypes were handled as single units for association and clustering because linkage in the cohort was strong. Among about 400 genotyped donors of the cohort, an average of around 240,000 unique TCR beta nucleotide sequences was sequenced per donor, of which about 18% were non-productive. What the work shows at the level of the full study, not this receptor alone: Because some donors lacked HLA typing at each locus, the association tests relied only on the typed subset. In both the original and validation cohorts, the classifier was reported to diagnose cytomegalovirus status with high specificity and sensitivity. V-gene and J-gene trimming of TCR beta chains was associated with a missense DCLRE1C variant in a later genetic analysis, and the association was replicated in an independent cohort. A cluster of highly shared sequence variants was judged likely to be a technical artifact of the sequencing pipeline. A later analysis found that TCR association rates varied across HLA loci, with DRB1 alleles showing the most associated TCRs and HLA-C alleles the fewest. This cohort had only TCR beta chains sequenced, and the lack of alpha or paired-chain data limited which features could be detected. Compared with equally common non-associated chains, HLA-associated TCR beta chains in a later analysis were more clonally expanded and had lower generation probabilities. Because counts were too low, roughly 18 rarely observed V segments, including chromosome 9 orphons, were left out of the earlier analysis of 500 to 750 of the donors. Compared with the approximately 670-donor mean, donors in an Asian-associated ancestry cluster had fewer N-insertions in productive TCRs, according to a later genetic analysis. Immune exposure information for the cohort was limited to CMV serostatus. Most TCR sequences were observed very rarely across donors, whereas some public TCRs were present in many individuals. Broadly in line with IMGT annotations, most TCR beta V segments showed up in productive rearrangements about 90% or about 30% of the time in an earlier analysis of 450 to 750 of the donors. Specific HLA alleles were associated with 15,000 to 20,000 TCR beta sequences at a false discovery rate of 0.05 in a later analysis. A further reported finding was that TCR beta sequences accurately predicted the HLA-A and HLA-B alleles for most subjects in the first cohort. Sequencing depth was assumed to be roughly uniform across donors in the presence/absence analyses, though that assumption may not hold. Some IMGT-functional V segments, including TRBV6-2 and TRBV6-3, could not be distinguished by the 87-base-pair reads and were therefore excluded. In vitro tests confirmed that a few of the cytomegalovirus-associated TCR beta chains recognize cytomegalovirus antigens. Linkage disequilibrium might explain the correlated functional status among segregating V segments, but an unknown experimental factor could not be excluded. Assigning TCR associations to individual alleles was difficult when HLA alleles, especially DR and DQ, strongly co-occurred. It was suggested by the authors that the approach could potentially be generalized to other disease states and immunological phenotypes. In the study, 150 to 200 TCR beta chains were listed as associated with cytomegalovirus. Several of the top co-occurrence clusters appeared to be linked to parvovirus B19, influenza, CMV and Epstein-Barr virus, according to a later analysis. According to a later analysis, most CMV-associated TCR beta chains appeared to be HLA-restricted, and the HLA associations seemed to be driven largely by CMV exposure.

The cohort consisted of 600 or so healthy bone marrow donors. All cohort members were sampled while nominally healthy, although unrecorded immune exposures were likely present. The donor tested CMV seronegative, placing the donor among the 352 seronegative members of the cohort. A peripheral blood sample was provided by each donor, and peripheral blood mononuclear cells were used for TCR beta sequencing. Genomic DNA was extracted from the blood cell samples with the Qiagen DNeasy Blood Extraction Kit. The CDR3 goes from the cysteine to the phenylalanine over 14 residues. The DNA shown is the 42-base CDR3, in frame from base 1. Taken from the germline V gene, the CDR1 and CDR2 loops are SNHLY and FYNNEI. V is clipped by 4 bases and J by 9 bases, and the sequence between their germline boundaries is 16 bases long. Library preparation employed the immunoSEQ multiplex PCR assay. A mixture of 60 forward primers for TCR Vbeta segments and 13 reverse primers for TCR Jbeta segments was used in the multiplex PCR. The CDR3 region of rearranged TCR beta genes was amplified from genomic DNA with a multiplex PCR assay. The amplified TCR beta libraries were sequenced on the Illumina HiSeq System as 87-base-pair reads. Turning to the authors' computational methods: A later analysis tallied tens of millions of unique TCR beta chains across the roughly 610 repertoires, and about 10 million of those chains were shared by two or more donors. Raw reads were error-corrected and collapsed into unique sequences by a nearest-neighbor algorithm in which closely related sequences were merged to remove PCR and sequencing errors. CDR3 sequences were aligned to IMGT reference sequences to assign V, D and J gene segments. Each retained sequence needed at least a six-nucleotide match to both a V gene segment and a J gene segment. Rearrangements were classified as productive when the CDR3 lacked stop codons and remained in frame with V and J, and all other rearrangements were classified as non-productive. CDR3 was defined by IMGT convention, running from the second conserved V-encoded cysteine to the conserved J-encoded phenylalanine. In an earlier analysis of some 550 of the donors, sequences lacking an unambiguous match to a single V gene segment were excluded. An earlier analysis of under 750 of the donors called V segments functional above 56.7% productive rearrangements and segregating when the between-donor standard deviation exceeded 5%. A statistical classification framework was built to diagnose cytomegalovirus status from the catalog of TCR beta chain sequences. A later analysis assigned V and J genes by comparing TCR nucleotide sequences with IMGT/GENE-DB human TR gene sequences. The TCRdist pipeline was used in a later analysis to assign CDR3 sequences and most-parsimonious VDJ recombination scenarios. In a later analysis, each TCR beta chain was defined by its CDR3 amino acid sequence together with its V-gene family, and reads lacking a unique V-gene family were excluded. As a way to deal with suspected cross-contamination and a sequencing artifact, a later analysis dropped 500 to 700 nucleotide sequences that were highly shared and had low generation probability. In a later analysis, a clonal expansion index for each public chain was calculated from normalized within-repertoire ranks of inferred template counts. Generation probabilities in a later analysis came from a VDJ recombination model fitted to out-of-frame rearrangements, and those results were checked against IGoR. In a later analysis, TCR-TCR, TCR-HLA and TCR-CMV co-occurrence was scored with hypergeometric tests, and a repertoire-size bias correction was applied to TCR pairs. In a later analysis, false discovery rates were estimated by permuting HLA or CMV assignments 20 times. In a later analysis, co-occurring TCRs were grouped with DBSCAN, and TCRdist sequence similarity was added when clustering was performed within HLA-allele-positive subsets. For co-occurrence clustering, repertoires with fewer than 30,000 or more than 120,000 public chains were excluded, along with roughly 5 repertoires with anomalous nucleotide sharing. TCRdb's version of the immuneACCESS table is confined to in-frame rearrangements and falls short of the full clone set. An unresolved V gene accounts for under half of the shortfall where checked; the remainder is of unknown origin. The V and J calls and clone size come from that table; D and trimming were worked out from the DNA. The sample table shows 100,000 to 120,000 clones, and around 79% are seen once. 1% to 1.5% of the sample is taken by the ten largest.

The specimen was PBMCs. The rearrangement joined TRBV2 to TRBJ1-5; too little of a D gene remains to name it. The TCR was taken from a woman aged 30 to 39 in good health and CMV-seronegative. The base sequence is TGTGCCAGCAGTGGTGTTAAAGCGGTCGGGCCCCAGCATTTT. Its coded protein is CASSGVKAVGPQHF. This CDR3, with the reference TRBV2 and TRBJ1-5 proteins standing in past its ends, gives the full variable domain EPEVTQTPSHQVTQMGQEVILRCVPISNHLYFYWYRQILGQKVEFLVSFYNNEISEKSEIFDDQFSVERPDGSNFTLKIRSTKLEDSAMYFCASSGVKAVGPQHFGDGTRLSIL.